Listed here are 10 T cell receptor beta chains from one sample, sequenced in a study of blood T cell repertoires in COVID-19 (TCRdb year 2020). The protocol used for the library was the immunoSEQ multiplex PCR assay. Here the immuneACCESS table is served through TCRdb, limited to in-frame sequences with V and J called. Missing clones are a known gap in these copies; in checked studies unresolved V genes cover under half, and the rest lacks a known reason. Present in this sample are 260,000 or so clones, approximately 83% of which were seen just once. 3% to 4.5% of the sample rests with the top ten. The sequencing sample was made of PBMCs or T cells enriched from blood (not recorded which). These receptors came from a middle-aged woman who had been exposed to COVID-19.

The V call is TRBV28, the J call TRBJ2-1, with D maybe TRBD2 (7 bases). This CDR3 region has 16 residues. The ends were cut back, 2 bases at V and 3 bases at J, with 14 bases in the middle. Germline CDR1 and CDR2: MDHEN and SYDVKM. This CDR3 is CASSLGAGADYNEQFF. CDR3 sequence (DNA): TGTGCCAGCAGTTTAGGGGCGGGGGCTGACTACAATGAGCAGTTCTTC.

The CDR3 nucleotides read TGCGCCAGCAGGTTAAACAGGGGGAACACTGAAGCTTTCTTT. This encodes CASRLNRGNTEAFF. The chain uses TRBV5-1 and TRBJ1-1; 7 positions match TRBD1. Germline V gene sequence: CDR1 SGHRS, CDR2 YFSETQ. V lost 5 bases, J lost 1 base, and 5 bases stayed unmatched. The CDR3 has 14 residues.

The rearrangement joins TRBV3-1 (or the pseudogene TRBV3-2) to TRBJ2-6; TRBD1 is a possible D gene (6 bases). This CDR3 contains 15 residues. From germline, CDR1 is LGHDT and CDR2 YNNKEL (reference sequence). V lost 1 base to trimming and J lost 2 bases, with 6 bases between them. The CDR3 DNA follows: TGTGCCAGCAGCCAAGGACAGGCTGGGGCCAACGTCCTGACTTTC. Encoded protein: CASSQGQAGANVLTF.

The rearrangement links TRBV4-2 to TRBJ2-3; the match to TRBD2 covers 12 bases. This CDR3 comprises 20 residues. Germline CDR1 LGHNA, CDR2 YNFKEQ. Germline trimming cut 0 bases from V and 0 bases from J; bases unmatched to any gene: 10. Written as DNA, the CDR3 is TGTGCCAGCAGCCAAGAGGGGACTCAAGGACTAGCGGGGAGCACAGATACGCAGTATTTT. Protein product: CASSQEGTQGLAGSTDTQYF.

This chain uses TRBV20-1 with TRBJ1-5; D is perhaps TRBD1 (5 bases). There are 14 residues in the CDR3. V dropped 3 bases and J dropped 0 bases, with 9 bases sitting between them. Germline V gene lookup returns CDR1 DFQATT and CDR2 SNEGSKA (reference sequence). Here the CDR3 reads CSASLQGSNQPQHF. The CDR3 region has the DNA TGCAGTGCTAGTTTGCAGGGTAGCAATCAGCCCCAGCATTTT.

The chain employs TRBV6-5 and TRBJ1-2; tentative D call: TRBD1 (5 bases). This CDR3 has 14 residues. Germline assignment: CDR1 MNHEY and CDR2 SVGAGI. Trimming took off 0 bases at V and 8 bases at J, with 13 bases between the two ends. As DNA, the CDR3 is TGTGCCAGCAGTTACTCACCCAGGGTGTGGGGCTACACCTTC. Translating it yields CASSYSPRVWGYTF.

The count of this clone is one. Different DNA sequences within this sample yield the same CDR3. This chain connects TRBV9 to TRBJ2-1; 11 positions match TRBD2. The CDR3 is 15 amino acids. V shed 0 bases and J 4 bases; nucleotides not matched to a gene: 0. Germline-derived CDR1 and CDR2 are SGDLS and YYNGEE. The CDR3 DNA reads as TGTGCCAGCAGCGTAGCTAGCGGGGGGTACAATGAGCAGTTCTTC. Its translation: CASSVASGGYNEQFF.

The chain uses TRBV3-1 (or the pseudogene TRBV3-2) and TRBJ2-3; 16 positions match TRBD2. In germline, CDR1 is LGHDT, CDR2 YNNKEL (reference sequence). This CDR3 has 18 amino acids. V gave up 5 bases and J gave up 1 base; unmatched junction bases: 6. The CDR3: CASSLGLAGGRGTDTQYF. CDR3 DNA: TGTGCCAGCAGCTTGGGACTAGCGGGGGGGCGGGGCACAGATACGCAGTATTTT.

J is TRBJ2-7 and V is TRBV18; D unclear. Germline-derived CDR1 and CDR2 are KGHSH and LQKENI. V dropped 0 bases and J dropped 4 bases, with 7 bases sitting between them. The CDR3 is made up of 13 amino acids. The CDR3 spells CASSPPAGYEQYF. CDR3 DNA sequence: TGTGCCAGCTCACCACCGGCCGGGTACGAGCAGTACTTC.

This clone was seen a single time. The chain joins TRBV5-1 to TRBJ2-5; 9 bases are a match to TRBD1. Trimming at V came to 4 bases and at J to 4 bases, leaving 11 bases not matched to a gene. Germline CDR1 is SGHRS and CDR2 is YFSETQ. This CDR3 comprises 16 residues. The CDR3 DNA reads TGCGCCAGCAGCCACCGGGACAGGGCGTCGAGAGAGACCCAGTACTTC. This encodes CASSHRDRASRETQYF.